The 29 T cell receptor beta chains below come from one sample, sequenced in a study of shared clonotypes between healthy human individuals (dated by TCRdb to between 2020 and 2021). Preparation of the library involved the immunoSEQ multiplex PCR assay. The source is immuneACCESS, and TCRdb retained only in-frame sequences with V and J called. Part of the clones is not carried over; for the studies checked, unresolved V genes explain less than half of this, and the remainder is unexplained. The table for this sample lists nearly 2 million clones; about 94% of them were counted only once. The leading ten clones occupy 1.2% of the sample. CD8 naive samples were CD45RO-negative cells positively selected for CCR7, giving a CD45RA+CCR7+ population that excluded TemRA cells. The sequenced material came from naive CD8+ T cells sorted from blood. Per the publication, the cell subset or site label means: CD45RA+CCR7+. These receptors all stem from a man aged 18 to 35 in good health.

The chain couples TRBV6-1 to TRBJ1-1; TRBD1 aligns across 8 bases. With V trimmed by 10 bases and J by 5 bases, 9 bases remained unmatched. The CDR3 totals 13 residues. From germline, CDR1 is MNHNS and CDR2 SASEGT. CDR3 amino acids: CAILDRERTEAFF. The CDR3 DNA is TGTGCCATCCTGGACAGGGAGAGAACTGAAGCTTTCTTT.

V gene TRBV4-1 combines with J gene TRBJ2-3; 8 nucleotides line up with TRBD2. The CDR3 extends over 16 amino acids. V trimming: 4 bases; J trimming: 6 bases; junction bases outside the gene matches: 12. CDR1 and CDR2 (germline): MGHRA, YSYEKL. The CDR3 DNA is TGCGCCAGCAGCCTGGGTCCGGGGGGGGGCGAGGATACGCAGTATTTT. This encodes CASSLGPGGGEDTQYF.

The J gene is TRBJ1-3, the V gene TRBV7-8, with D maybe TRBD1 (5 bases). Trimming removed 5 bases from V and 2 bases from J, with 10 bases in between. Per germline, CDR1 SGHVS and CDR2 FQNEAQ. CDR3 size: 14 residues. The CDR3 DNA reads TGTGCCAGCAGCGCTGGGGGTACTGGAAACACCATATATTTT. It encodes CASSAGGTGNTIYF. The whole variable domain, remainder taken from reference TRBV7-8 and TRBJ1-3, is GAGVSQSPRYKVAKRGQDVALRCDPISGHVSLFWYQQALGQGPEFLTYFQNEAQLDKSGLPSDRFFAERPEGSVSTLKIQRTQQEDSAVYLCASSAGGTGNTIYFGEGSWLTVV.

The V and J genes are TRBV2 and TRBJ2-7; D perhaps matches TRBD2 (5 bases). Trimming shortened V by 8 bases and J by 12 bases, and 17 bases separated the two germline ends. The germline V gene encodes CDR1 SNHLY and CDR2 FYNNEI. This CDR3 is 11 amino acids long. The DNA of the CDR3 is TGTGCCAGCGAAGAGGGTGGAGGCCGGTACTTC. Protein sequence: CASEEGGGRYF.

The chain carries TRBV7-9 and TRBJ2-7; D gene unclear. Germline values: CDR1 SEHNR, CDR2 FQNEAQ (reference sequence). V lost 5 bases and J lost 6, with 20 bases in between. The CDR3 covers 15 residues. The DNA of the CDR3 is TGTGCCAGCAGCCTGAATGGGCCCACCGCCGCCGAGCAGTACTTC. Amino acids: CASSLNGPTAAEQYF. The full variable domain, its missing parts supplied by reference TRBV7-9 and TRBJ2-7, is DTGVSQNPRHKITKRGQNVTFRCDPISEHNRLYWYRQTLGQGPEFLTYFQNEAQLEKSRLLSDRFSAERPKGSFSTLEIQRTEQGDSAMYLCASSLNGPTAAEQYFGPGTRLTVT.

The CDR3: CASSQDHREGNEQFF. CDR3 DNA: TGTGCCAGCAGCCAAGATCACAGGGAGGGCAATGAGCAGTTCTTC. The J gene is TRBJ2-1, the V gene TRBV4-2; D perhaps matches TRBD2 (7 bases). The CDR3 covers 15 residues. V was cut by 0 bases and J by 6 bases, with 12 bases left in between. Germline V gene lookup returns CDR1 LGHNA and CDR2 YNFKEQ.

The chain recombines TRBV6-5 with TRBJ1-2, with D perhaps TRBD1 (5 bases). The CDR3 loop spans 14 amino acids. V shed 5 bases and J shed 1 base, with 11 bases lying between them. CDR1 is MNHEY, CDR2 SVGAGI, per germline. This CDR3 is CASSPGTDNYGYTF. The DNA for the CDR3 is TGTGCCAGCAGTCCAGGGACCGATAACTATGGCTACACCTTC.

DNA of the CDR3: TGTGCCAGCAGTTATGAGCGGGGCCTCTACGAGCAGTACTTC. This codes for CASSYERGLYEQYF. The chain has TRBV28 and TRBJ2-7, with 7 bases fitting TRBD2. The germline V gene encodes CDR1 MDHEN and CDR2 SYDVKM. Unmatched junction bases numbered 6, after V lost 4 bases and J lost 3 bases. The CDR3 runs 14 residues.

The V gene is TRBV2, the J gene TRBJ2-3; TRBD1 aligns across 10 bases. Germline-derived CDR1 and CDR2 are SNHLY and FYNNEI. V dropped 10 bases and J dropped 4; count of bases not matched to a gene: 5. CDR3 length: 13 amino acids. This CDR3 reads CAIRTGGSDTQYF. CDR3 DNA sequence: TGTGCCATCCGGACAGGGGGATCAGATACGCAGTATTTT.

The chain joins TRBV9 to TRBJ2-1, with a weak D call TRBD1 (5 bases). There are 13 residues in the CDR3. Germline-derived CDR1 and CDR2 are SGDLS and YYNGEE. Deletions cut 3 bases from V and 13 bases from J, with 17 bases between. The CDR3 bases are TGTGCCAGCAGCGAGGGGTTGACCCCGCACCAGTTCTTC. Translated, it gives CASSEGLTPHQFF.

The rearrangement uses TRBV12-5 and TRBJ1-5; D gene unclear. The V gene's germline CDR1 is LGHNT and CDR2 FRNRAP. The V gene lost 6 bases and the J gene lost 1 base, with 10 bases spanning the gap. The CDR3 is made up of 14 amino acids. CDR3 sequence (DNA): TGTGCTAGTGGCCTTGAAATAAGCAATCAGCCCCAGCATTTT. As protein: CASGLEISNQPQHF. Full variable domain (missing parts from reference TRBV12-5 and TRBJ1-5): DARVTQTPRHKVTEMGQEVTMRCQPILGHNTVFWYRQTMMQGLELLAYFRNRAPLDDSGMPKDRFSAEMPDATLATLKIQPSEPRDSAVYFCASGLEISNQPQHFGDGTRLSIL.

The chain joins TRBV19 to TRBJ2-5, with TRBD1 as a possible D gene (6 bases). Germline CDR1 and CDR2: LNHDA and SQIVND (reference sequence). Between the trimmed V and J ends, which lost 3 bases and 5 bases, there was a span of 16 bases. The CDR3 loop spans 15 amino acids. The CDR3 here is CASSMTGPPEETQYF. The DNA for the CDR3 is TGTGCCAGTAGTATGACAGGTCCCCCTGAGGAGACCCAGTACTTC.

The J gene is TRBJ1-2, the V gene TRBV13; possibly TRBD1 for D (5 bases). The CDR3 runs to 17 residues. Trimming pared 5 bases from V and 5 bases from J, leaving 24 bases between. Germline CDR1 and CDR2: PRHDT and FYEKMQ (reference sequence). CDR3 protein: CASSLGGELVRDYGYTF. Here the CDR3 DNA reads TGTGCCAGCAGCCTGGGAGGGGAGCTGGTTAGAGATTATGGCTACACCTTC.

The rearrangement joins TRBV2 to TRBJ1-3, with D perhaps matching TRBD1 (6 bases). CDR3 length: 13 amino acids. Germline V lookup: CDR1 SNHLY, CDR2 FYNNEI. The CDR3 spells CARTGGPGNTIYF. For the CDR3, the DNA is TGTGCAAGAACTGGGGGGCCAGGAAACACCATATATTTT.

CDR3 DNA sequence: TGTGCCAGCAGCGGGGGATCCCAAGAGACCCAGTACTTC. Amino acid sequence: CASSGGSQETQYF. This chain links TRBV9 with TRBJ2-5; D remains ambiguous. Germline assignment: CDR1 SGDLS and CDR2 YYNGEE. V was clipped by 3 bases and J by 1 base, with 7 bases between them. CDR3 length equals 13 residues.

This clone has only one observation. V is TRBV27 and J is TRBJ1-1, with 9 bases fitting TRBD1. With V trimmed by 8 bases and J by 3 bases, 4 bases remained unmatched. The length of the CDR3 is 13 residues. Germline V lookup: CDR1 MNHEY, CDR2 SMNVEV (reference sequence). CDR3 nucleotides: TGTGCCAGCCCCTGGGACAGGGACACTGAAGCTTTCTTT. This translates into CASPWDRDTEAFF.

The chain carries TRBV9 and TRBJ2-1; tentative D call: TRBD2 (6 bases). There are 15 residues in the CDR3. Germline V gives CDR1 SGDLS, CDR2 YYNGEE. V was clipped by 3 bases and J by 4 bases, with 14 bases between them. The chain's CDR3 is CASSEEGQVYNEQFF. The CDR3 DNA reads TGTGCCAGCAGCGAGGAGGGGCAGGTGTACAATGAGCAGTTCTTC. The full variable domain, rest sourced from reference TRBV9 and TRBJ2-1, is DSGVTQTPKHLITATGQRVTLRCSPRSGDLSVYWYQQSLDQGLQFLIQYYNGEERAKGNILERFSAQQFPDLHSELNLSSLELGDSALYFCASSEEGQVYNEQFFGPGTRLTVL.

This rearrangement joins TRBV15 to TRBJ2-2; no clear D. The CDR3 sequence is 16 residues long. The V end was cut by 0 bases, the J end by 1 base, with 9 bases between. The germline CDR1 and CDR2 sequences are LNHNV and YYDKDF (reference sequence). The CDR3, as DNA: TGTGCCACCAGCAGAGATCGCTCGAGGAACACCGGGGAGCTGTTTTTT. This translates into CATSRDRSRNTGELFF.

The rearrangement uses TRBV4-1 and TRBJ2-2; 10 bases fit TRBD1. The junction had 3 bases not matched to a gene; V was cut back by 4 bases and J by 7 bases. CDR1 MGHRA and CDR2 YSYEKL come from the germline V gene. This CDR3 spans 14 amino acids. Here the CDR3 reads CASSLGQGSGELFF. The CDR3 region has the DNA TGCGCCAGCAGCCTGGGACAGGGGAGCGGGGAGCTGTTTTTT.

The CDR3 DNA sequence: TGTGCCAGCAGGACGGACAGGGGGGGAAAGGCTTTCTTT. Its translation is CASRTDRGGKAFF. This chain joins TRBV13 and TRBJ1-1; 10 bases align to TRBD1. V lost 6 bases to trimming and J lost 11 bases; unmatched junction nucleotides: 9. This CDR3 region has 13 residues. Germline V CDR1 and CDR2: PRHDT, FYEKMQ (reference sequence).

Concerning this clone itself: Other DNA sequences from this sample encode an identical CDR3 as well. The rearrangement uses TRBV11-2 and TRBJ2-7; 8 nucleotides align to TRBD1. V shed 4 bases, J shed 7 bases, and the junction held 3 bases outside the gene matches. CDR1 is SGHAT and CDR2 is FQNNGV in the germline V gene. The CDR3 spans 12 residues. CDR3 sequence reads: CASSSDRGEQYF. Written as DNA, the CDR3 is TGTGCCAGCAGCTCAGACAGGGGAGAGCAGTACTTC.

Only a few counts were recorded for this clone. The chain links TRBV2 to TRBJ1-1; D uncertain. The CDR3 loop spans 13 amino acids. With 8 bases removed from V and 7 bases from J, the gap between germline ends came to 17 bases. Germline assignment: CDR1 SNHLY and CDR2 FYNNEI. The CDR3 sequence is CASRYTEAVEAFF. Written as DNA, the CDR3 is TGTGCCAGCCGTTATACGGAGGCCGTTGAAGCTTTCTTT.

This rearrangement joins TRBV5-1 to TRBJ1-1; D might be TRBD1 (5 bases). Trimming shortened V by 0 bases and J by 10 bases, and 16 bases separated the two germline ends. CDR3 length: 14 residues. Germline V gives CDR1 SGHRS, CDR2 YFSETQ. This CDR3 is CASSLDRNPAGAFF. The CDR3 nucleotides are TGCGCCAGCAGCTTGGACAGGAACCCCGCTGGAGCTTTCTTT.

V gene TRBV4-2 combines with J gene TRBJ1-4; D gene unclear. V dropped 0 bases and J dropped 0 bases, with 14 bases sitting between them. Per germline, CDR1 LGHNA and CDR2 YNFKEQ. This CDR3 has 18 amino acids. The CDR3 nucleotides are TGTGCCAGCAGCCAAGAGACCGGGCCAGCTCCAACTAATGAAAAACTGTTTTTT. It yields the protein CASSQETGPAPTNEKLFF.

V is TRBV5-5 and J is TRBJ1-2, with TRBD1 matching over 8 bases. The CDR3 sequence is 18 residues long. Germline CDR1 SGHKS, CDR2 YYEKEE (reference sequence). Trimming at V came to 2 bases and at J to 5 bases, leaving 17 bases not matched to a gene. CDR3 coding DNA: TGTGCCAGCAGCTTAGGGCCCCTTTATGGGACAGGCGAATATGGCTACACCTTC. Residues: CASSLGPLYGTGEYGYTF.

The J gene is TRBJ2-7, the V gene TRBV29-1, with 10 bases fitting TRBD1. J gave up 0 bases and V 7 bases, and 6 bases lay outside the gene matches. Germline-derived CDR1 and CDR2 are SQVTM and ANQGSEA. The CDR3 loop spans 14 amino acids. DNA for the CDR3: TGCAGCGCCGAGAGGACAGGGGGCTCCTACGAGCAGTACTTC. Translation: CSAERTGGSYEQYF.

V is TRBV9 and J is TRBJ2-6, with TRBD1 matching 11 bases. The germline V gene encodes CDR1 SGDLS and CDR2 YYNGEE. Trimming removed 0 bases from V and 3 bases from J; junction bases left unmatched: 11. CDR3 length: 20 residues. In DNA, the CDR3 is TGTGCCAGCAGCGTAGGTTTTATGGGACAGGGGGAGTTTGGGGCCAACGTCCTGACTTTC. Its translation: CASSVGFMGQGEFGANVLTF.

This clone was detected only once. The V and J genes are TRBV19 and TRBJ1-1; D might be TRBD1 (6 bases). V lost 7 bases, J lost 4 bases, and 13 bases lay in between. CDR3 size: 13 residues. CDR1 is LNHDA and CDR2 is SQIVND in the germline V gene (reference sequence). The CDR3 bases are TGTGCCAGTACTCTAGGGGGGGCCACTGAAGCTTTCTTT. Encoded protein: CASTLGGATEAFF. Full variable domain (missing parts from reference TRBV19 and TRBJ1-1): DGGITQSPKYLFRKEGQNVTLSCEQNLNHDAMYWYRQDPGQGLRLIYYSQIVNDFQKGDIAEGYSVSREKKESFPLTVTSAQKNPTAFYLCASTLGGATEAFFGQGTRLTVV.

The CDR3 bases are TGTGCCAGCAGCGTAGTTGCGGGGTACACAGATACGCAGTATTTT. It codes for CASSVVAGYTDTQYF. The gene calls are TRBV9 and TRBJ2-3, with a possible D match to TRBD2 (6 bases). CDR1 is SGDLS and CDR2 is YYNGEE in the germline V gene. This CDR3 comprises 15 residues. Trimming cost V 0 bases and J 2 bases, with 10 bases left between them.